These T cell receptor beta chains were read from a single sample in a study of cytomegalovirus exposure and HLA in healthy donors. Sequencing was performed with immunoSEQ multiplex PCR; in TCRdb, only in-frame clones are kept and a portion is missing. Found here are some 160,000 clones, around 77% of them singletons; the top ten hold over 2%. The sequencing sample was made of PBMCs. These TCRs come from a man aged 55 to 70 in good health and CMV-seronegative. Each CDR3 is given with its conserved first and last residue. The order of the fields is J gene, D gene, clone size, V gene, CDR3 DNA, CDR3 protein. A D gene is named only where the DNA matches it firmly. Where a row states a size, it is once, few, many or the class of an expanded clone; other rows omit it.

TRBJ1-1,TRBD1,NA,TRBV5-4,TGTGCCAGCAGCGCGACAGGGATGAACACTGAAGCTTTCTTT,CASSATGMNTEAFF
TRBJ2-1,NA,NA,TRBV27,TGTGCCAGCAGTGGAAGGACTGGGTCTAGGTACAATGAGCAGTTCTTC,CASSGRTGSRYNEQFF
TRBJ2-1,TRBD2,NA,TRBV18,TGTGCCAGCTCACCGAGCGGGGGGCGCCACAATGAGCAGTTCTTC,CASSPSGGRHNEQFF
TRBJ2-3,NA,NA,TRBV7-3,TGTGCCAGCAGCTTACTTACTTCGGATACGCAGTATTTT,CASSLLTSDTQYF
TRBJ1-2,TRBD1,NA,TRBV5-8,TGTGCCAGCAGCATCCTCGGGCAGGGGGACTATGGCTACACCTTC,CASSILGQGDYGYTF
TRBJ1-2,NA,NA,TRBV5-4,TGTGCCAGCAGCACCTATGGGGGGATCTATGGCTACACCTTC,CASSTYGGIYGYTF
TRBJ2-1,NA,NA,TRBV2,TGTGCCAGCAGTGAGAGTGAGCAGTTCTTC,CASSESEQFF
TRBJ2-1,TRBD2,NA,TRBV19,TGTGCCAGTAGTATACCCCGGGGGGTGACCTACAATGAGCAGTTCTTC,CASSIPRGVTYNEQFF
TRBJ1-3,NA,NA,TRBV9,TGTGCCAGCAGCGTAGAGAGCTCTGGAAACACCATATATTTT,CASSVESSGNTIYF
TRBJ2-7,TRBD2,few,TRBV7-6,TGTGCCAGCAGCTTAAGACTAGCGGGGTCCGGGTACGAGCAGTACTTC,CASSLRLAGSGYEQYF
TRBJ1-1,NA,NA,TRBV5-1,TGCGCCAGCAGCGCAGAACACAGGGCGATGAGGAGCACTGAAGCTTTCTTT,CASSAEHRAMRSTEAFF
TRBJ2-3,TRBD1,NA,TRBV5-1,TGCGCCAGCAGCAACCGGGACAGGGGAGCAGATACGCAGTATTTT,CASSNRDRGADTQYF
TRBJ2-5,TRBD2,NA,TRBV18,TGTGCCAGCAAGGGGGGACTAGCAGCTCAAGAGACCCAGTACTTC,CASKGGLAAQETQYF
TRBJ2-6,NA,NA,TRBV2,TGTGCCAGCAGTGGGCAGGGAACTGGGGCCAACGTCCTGACTTTC,CASSGQGTGANVLTF
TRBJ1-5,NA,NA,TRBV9,TGTGCCAGCAGCGCAGGGCATAGCAATCAGCCCCAGCATTTT,CASSAGHSNQPQHF
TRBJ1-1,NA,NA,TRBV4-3,TGCGCCAGCAGCCAAGATCGGGTAGGGGTGAACACTGAAGCTTTCTTT,CASSQDRVGVNTEAFF
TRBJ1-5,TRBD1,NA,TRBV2,TGTGCCAGCAGCCAGGATCCGGGACAGGGGTATAGCAATCAGCCCCAGCATTTT,CASSQDPGQGYSNQPQHF
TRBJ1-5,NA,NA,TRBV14,TGTGCCAGCAGCCGGGGGCCCGGCAATCAGCCCCAGCATTTT,CASSRGPGNQPQHF
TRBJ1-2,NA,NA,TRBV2,TGTGCCAGCAGTGAAGGCCGGGAAGGCTACACCTTC,CASSEGREGYTF
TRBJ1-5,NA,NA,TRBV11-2,TGTGCCAGCAGCCCGCGAAGTGGGGGCAGGGGCAATCAGCCCCAGAATTTT,CASSPRSGGRGNQPQNF
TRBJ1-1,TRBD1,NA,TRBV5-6,TGTGCCAGCAGCAAGGGGACAGGGCGCATGAACACTGAAGCTTTCTTT,CASSKGTGRMNTEAFF
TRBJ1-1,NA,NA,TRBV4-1,TGCGCCAGCAGCCAAGCTCTTCAACAGAAGAACACTGAAGCTTTCTTT,CASSQALQQKNTEAFF